Following are 22 T cell receptor beta chains from one sample sequenced in a study of control samples from healthy donors and cancer patients. Using immunoSEQ multiplex PCR, the repertoire was profiled, and TCRdb retains in-frame clones only, with some absent. The sample holds about 79,000 clones; roughly 93% are singletons and the top ten take over 1%. Sequenced: PBMCs. The source of these receptors is a middle-aged woman with lung cancer.

The chain uses TRBV20-1 and TRBJ1-4; D uncertain. The CDR3 length is 11 residues. CDR1 and CDR2 (germline): DFQATT, SNEGSKA (reference sequence). Trimming cost V 4 bases and J 8 bases, with 8 bases left between them. The CDR3 spells CSAIYGEKLFF. In nucleotides, the CDR3 is TGCAGTGCTATCTATGGGGAAAAACTGTTTTTT.

The J gene is TRBJ1-1, the V gene TRBV19; a possible D gene is TRBD1 (5 bases). CDR1 LNHDA and CDR2 SQIVND come from the germline V gene (reference sequence). The CDR3 contains 12 residues. The V end lost 6 bases, the J end lost 12 bases, and 17 bases lay between the germline ends. The CDR3 reads CASSAESGKSFF. Written as DNA, the CDR3 is TGTGCCAGTAGCGCCGAGTCAGGGAAATCTTTCTTT.

V usage is TRBV27 and J usage is TRBJ1-5, with 8 bases fitting TRBD1. The CDR3 covers 14 residues. J lost 7 bases, V lost 2 bases, and 4 bases had no gene match. Germline CDR1 is MNHEY and CDR2 is SMNVEV (reference sequence). The DNA for the CDR3 is TGTGCCAGCAGTTTAGGGACAGGAGAACAGCCCCAGCATTTT. Protein sequence: CASSLGTGEQPQHF.

The CDR3 nucleotides are TGTGCCAGTAGGGGAGACCAAGAGACCCAGTACTTC. Residues: CASRGDQETQYF. V gene TRBV19 combines with J gene TRBJ2-5; D perhaps matches TRBD2 (5 bases). The germline V gene has CDR1 LNHDA and CDR2 SQIVND (reference sequence). V was trimmed by 6 bases and J by 0 bases, leaving 5 bases between them. The CDR3 spans 12 residues.

The V gene is TRBV6-1, the J gene TRBJ2-7; D remains ambiguous. This CDR3 spans 15 amino acids. From germline, CDR1 is MNHNS and CDR2 SASEGT. Trimming took 2 bases from V and 0 from J, leaving 11 bases between them. The CDR3 sequence: CASSETATTSYEQYF. The DNA of the CDR3 is TGTGCCAGCAGTGAAACAGCTACCACCTCCTACGAGCAGTACTTC.

This clone was seen a few times. The chain is built from TRBV12-3 or TRBV12-4 and TRBJ1-4; no clear D. The CDR3 contains 12 residues. V was trimmed by 4 bases and J by 5 bases, leaving 5 bases between them. The CDR3 DNA reads as TGTGCCAGCAGTTCCTACAATGAAAAACTGTTTTTT. Its protein is CASSSYNEKLFF.

The rearrangement joins TRBV5-1 to TRBJ2-5, with 7 bases aligning to TRBD1. CDR1 SGHRS and CDR2 YFSETQ come from the germline V gene. Trimming cost V 3 bases and J 2 bases; bases outside gene matches: 4. The CDR3 is 14 amino acids. CDR3 in DNA: TGCGCCAGCAGCTGGGGACAGCCACAAGAGACCCAGTACTTC. It is translated as CASSWGQPQETQYF.

V usage is TRBV12-3 or TRBV12-4 and J usage is TRBJ1-1; D call uncertain. This CDR3 spans 13 amino acids. Trimming left V 5 bases short and J 5 bases short, with 12 bases between. The CDR3 protein is CASSHSTGTEAFF. CDR3 coding DNA: TGTGCCAGCAGTCACTCTACGGGGACTGAAGCTTTCTTT.

This clone was found a few times. The chain joins TRBV19 to TRBJ1-1; D not resolved. Germline CDR1 is LNHDA and CDR2 is SQIVND (reference sequence). This CDR3 contains 15 residues. Trimming cost V 7 bases and J 0 bases, with 15 bases left between them. CDR3 nucleotides: TGTGCCAGTAACCTAGGCGCCATCATGAACACTGAAGCTTTCTTT. As protein: CASNLGAIMNTEAFF.

CDR3 sequence reads: CASRVGAGNTIYF. The CDR3, as DNA: TGTGCCAGCAGGGTCGGGGCCGGAAACACCATATATTTT. The rearrangement links TRBV3-1 (or the pseudogene TRBV3-2) to TRBJ1-3; D is perhaps TRBD1 (5 bases). The CDR3 extends over 13 amino acids. CDR1 is LGHDT, CDR2 YNNKEL, per germline (reference sequence). V was pared by 6 bases and J by 4 bases, with 10 bases between.

This chain links TRBV14 with TRBJ1-1; D gene unclear. With 7 bases removed from V and 0 bases from J, the gap between germline ends came to 9 bases. From germline, CDR1 is SGHDN and CDR2 FVKESK. CDR3 size: 13 residues. The chain's CDR3 is CASMEKLNTEAFF. CDR3 DNA: TGTGCCAGCATGGAAAAACTGAACACTGAAGCTTTCTTT. Together with reference TRBV14 and TRBJ1-1, the CDR3 gives the full variable domain: EAGVTQFPSHSVIEKGQTVTLRCDPISGHDNLYWYRRVMGKEIKFLLHFVKESKQDESGMPNNRFLAERTGGTYSTLKVQPAELEDSGVYFCASMEKLNTEAFFGQGTRLTVV.

The chain couples TRBV9 to TRBJ1-4; possible D gene TRBD1, 5 bases. Deletions cut 4 bases from V and 8 bases from J, with 18 bases between. CDR1 and CDR2 from the germline V gene are SGDLS and YYNGEE. This CDR3 has 15 residues. The CDR3 here is CASSYGAGRQEKLFF. The CDR3 region has the DNA TGTGCCAGCAGCTACGGGGCAGGGAGGCAAGAAAAACTGTTTTTT.

V usage is TRBV6-6 and J usage is TRBJ1-5, with a tentative D call TRBD1 (5 bases). The germline V gene has CDR1 MNHNY and CDR2 SVGAGI (reference sequence). CDR3 length equals 13 residues. Trimming shortened V by 7 bases and J by 3 bases, and 10 bases separated the two germline ends. The CDR3 loop reads CASTMGHNQPQHF. DNA for the CDR3: TGTGCCAGCACTATGGGGCACAATCAGCCCCAGCATTTT.

The V call is TRBV10-3, the J call TRBJ2-1; tentatively, D is TRBD2 (5 bases). Germline V CDR1 and CDR2: ENHRY, SYGVKD. V lost 6 bases to trimming and J lost 9 bases, with 12 bases between them. The CDR3 extends over 12 amino acids. For the CDR3, the DNA is TGTGCCATCAGCCAGAGGGATCCTGAGCAGTTCTTC. It is translated as CAISQRDPEQFF.

The chain uses TRBV5-1 and TRBJ1-2; the match to TRBD1 covers 7 bases. Trimming removed 9 bases from V and 4 bases from J; junction bases left unmatched: 6. This CDR3 is built from 12 residues. Germline V CDR1 and CDR2: SGHRS, YFSETQ. CDR3 protein: CAMLTGLYGYTF. In nucleotides, the CDR3 is TGCGCCATGCTGACAGGGCTCTATGGCTACACCTTC.

The chain employs TRBV12-5 and TRBJ2-2; no reliable D call. Trimming pared 2 bases from V and 5 bases from J, leaving 18 bases between. Germline CDR1 is LGHNT and CDR2 is FRNRAP. The CDR3 runs to 17 residues. The CDR3 DNA sequence: TGTGCTAGTGGTTTGACCCCGGGTGTAGGGTTTACCGGGGAGCTGTTTTTT. Translating gives CASGLTPGVGFTGELFF.

The genes are TRBV27 and TRBJ1-5; D call uncertain. V was pared by 2 bases and J by 4 bases, with 9 bases between. This CDR3 is 14 amino acids long. In germline, CDR1 is MNHEY, CDR2 SMNVEV (reference sequence). The CDR3 DNA reads TGTGCCAGCAGTTTAGATCGCGGGAATCAGCCCCAGCATTTT. It encodes CASSLDRGNQPQHF.

This clone was counted a single time. The chain recombines TRBV2 with TRBJ2-1, with 9 positions matching TRBD1. The CDR3 spans 15 residues. With 7 bases clipped from V and 6 bases from J, the junction kept 10 bases outside the gene matches. Germline CDR1 reads SNHLY; CDR2 reads FYNNEI. The CDR3: CASNGGTGPRNEQFF. The CDR3 DNA follows: TGTGCCAGCAACGGCGGGACAGGGCCCCGCAATGAGCAGTTCTTC.

J is TRBJ1-4 and V is TRBV11-2, with D maybe TRBD1 (6 bases). The CDR3 loop spans 16 amino acids. Germline loops: CDR1 SGHAT, CDR2 FQNNGV. The V end lost 5 bases, the J end lost 3 bases, and 16 bases lay between the germline ends. CDR3 sequence: CASSPASQGANEKLFF. CDR3 in DNA: TGTGCCAGCAGCCCTGCCTCACAGGGAGCTAATGAAAAACTGTTTTTT. Variable domain in full (rest from reference TRBV11-2 and TRBJ1-4): EAGVAQSPRYKIIEKRQSVAFWCNPISGHATLYWYQQILGQGPKLLIQFQNNGVVDDSQLPKDRFSAERLKGVDSTLKIQPAKLEDSAVYLCASSPASQGANEKLFFGSGTQLSVL.

This rearrangement joins TRBV7-9 to TRBJ1-6; TRBD1 matches at 8 bases. Trimming cost V 5 bases and J 6 bases; bases outside gene matches: 3. This CDR3 contains 14 residues. Germline V CDR1 and CDR2: SEHNR, FQNEAQ (reference sequence). The CDR3 DNA reads as TGTGCCAGCAGCCTGGGACAGGTTAATTCACCCCTCCACTTT. It translates to CASSLGQVNSPLHF.

The chain couples TRBV28 to TRBJ1-6; D call uncertain. The V gene's germline CDR1 is MDHEN and CDR2 SYDVKM. Trimming took 3 bases from V and 7 from J, leaving 10 bases between them. The CDR3 is 14 residues long. In nucleotides, the CDR3 is TGTGCCAGCAGTTTTTTTTACGGAAATTCACCCCTCCACTTT. As protein: CASSFFYGNSPLHF.

This chain joins TRBV5-5 and TRBJ1-2, with 10 bases that match TRBD1. Germline V gene data show CDR1 as SGHKS and CDR2 as YYEKEE (reference sequence). The CDR3 runs to 17 residues. Germline trimming cut 0 bases from V and 5 bases from J; bases unmatched to any gene: 10. The CDR3 nucleotides are TGTGCCAGCAGCTTGGTATTACAGGGACAGGGGCTTTATGGCTACACCTTC. It yields the protein CASSLVLQGQGLYGYTF.